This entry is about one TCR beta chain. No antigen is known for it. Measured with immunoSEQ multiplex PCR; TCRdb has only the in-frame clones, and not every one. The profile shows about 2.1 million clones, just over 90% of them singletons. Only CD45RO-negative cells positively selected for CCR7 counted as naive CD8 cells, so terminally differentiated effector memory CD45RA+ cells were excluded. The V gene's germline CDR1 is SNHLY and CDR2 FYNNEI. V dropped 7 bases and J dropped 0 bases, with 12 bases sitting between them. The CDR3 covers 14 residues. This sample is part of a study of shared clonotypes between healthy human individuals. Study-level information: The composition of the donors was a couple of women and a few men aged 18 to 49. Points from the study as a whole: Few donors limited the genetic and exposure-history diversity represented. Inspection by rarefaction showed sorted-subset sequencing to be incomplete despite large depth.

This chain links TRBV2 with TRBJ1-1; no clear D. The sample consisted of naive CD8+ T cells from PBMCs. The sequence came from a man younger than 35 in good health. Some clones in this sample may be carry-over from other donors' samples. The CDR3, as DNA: TGTGCCAGCACTGGCGAAGTCCTGAACACTGAAGCTTTCTTT. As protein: CASTGEVLNTEAFF.